Below are 5 T cell receptor beta chains sequenced from a single sample in a study of chemoradiotherapy in HPV16-positive cancers. Sequenced by immunoSEQ multiplex PCR; TCRdb stores in-frame clones only, minus some. The sample shows about 2,200 clones, roughly two thirds of them seen only once. Source: tumor tissue, taken from a patient who underwent chemoradiotherapy. The receptor source for this set is a human donor with HPV-associated anogenital cancer.

The rearrangement joins TRBV6-5 to TRBJ2-1, with a tentative D call TRBD2 (6 bases). The CDR3 is 16 amino acids. V dropped 0 bases and J dropped 2 bases, with 11 bases sitting between them. The germline V gene encodes CDR1 MNHEY and CDR2 SVGAGI. The CDR3 DNA is TGTGCCAGCAGTTACTCGGCGGGAATGACCTACAATGAGCAGTTCTTC. Protein: CASSYSAGMTYNEQFF.

The rearrangement uses TRBV6-5 and TRBJ1-3, with D possibly matching TRBD1 (5 bases). Looked up from germline, CDR1 is MNHEY and CDR2 is SVGAGI. This CDR3 spans 12 amino acids. Deletions cut 5 bases from V and 8 bases from J, with 10 bases between. The CDR3 sequence is CASSDGGDTIYF. CDR3 coding DNA: TGTGCCAGCAGTGACGGAGGGGACACCATATATTTT.

With regard to this clone: A far larger clone is one nucleotide away, so this likely arose from a read error. This sample also contains other DNA sequences that code for the same CDR3. The genes are TRBV5-6 and TRBJ2-3; the match to TRBD2 covers 7 bases. Germline V gene lookup returns CDR1 SGHDT and CDR2 YYEEEE. The ends lost 2 bases at V and 0 bases at J; junction bases unmatched: 9. The CDR3 length is 17 residues. The CDR3 loop reads CASSLGLPRGSTDTQYF. For the CDR3, the DNA is TGTGCCAGCAGCTTAGGGTTACCGCGGGGGAGCACAGATACGCAGTATTTT.

The J gene is TRBJ1-2, the V gene TRBV28; 10 nucleotides match TRBD1. Germline V gene sequence: CDR1 MDHEN, CDR2 SYDVKM. V shed 10 bases, J shed 8 bases, and the junction held 10 bases outside the gene matches. The CDR3 consists of 13 residues. The CDR3: CATRRGQGIGYTF. The CDR3 DNA reads TGTGCCACCAGAAGGGGACAGGGGATCGGCTACACCTTC.

The sample holds one count of this clone. This rearrangement joins TRBV11-2 to TRBJ2-2; D is undetermined. This CDR3 spans 12 amino acids. Germline V gene sequence: CDR1 SGHAT, CDR2 FQNNGV. The V end was cut by 0 bases, the J end by 5 bases, with 1 base between. The CDR3 DNA reads TGTGCCAGCAGCTTAGATACCGGGGAGCTGTTTTTT. Translation gives CASSLDTGELFF. Using reference TRBV11-2 and TRBJ2-2 for the parts outside the CDR3, the full variable domain is EAGVAQSPRYKIIEKRQSVAFWCNPISGHATLYWYQQILGQGPKLLIQFQNNGVVDDSQLPKDRFSAERLKGVDSTLKIQPAKLEDSAVYLCASSLDTGELFFGEGSRLTVL.